This T cell receptor (beta chain) was recorded in a study of naive and memory T cell subsets. Overall study findings and caveats: In CD4 and CD8 cells, diversity dropped from naive through EMRA. Over 95% of naive TCR sequences appeared only once, unlike memory subsets.

An equimolar mix of two oligonucleotides served as the beta constant-region primer for TRBC1 and TRBC2. Four rounds of PCR amplified the ligated cDNA using nested alpha and beta constant-region primers plus SP2. One entry per CDR3 protein results from TCRdb running MiXCR on the UMI-ligation and nested PCR reads. This table holds 95,000 to 150,000 distinct CDR3 sequences, approximately 37% found once. Germline CDR1 MNHEY, CDR2 SMNVEV (reference sequence). V dropped 7 bases and J dropped 7 bases, with 16 bases sitting between them. There are 13 residues in the CDR3. About this clonotype: Its antigen is as yet unknown.

The receptor comes from a human donor in good health. The chain links TRBV27 to TRBJ1-1; D is unclear. Specimen: central memory CD4+ T cells from blood. The CDR3 is CASIPNNDIEAFF. CDR3 nucleotide sequence: TGTGCCAGCATCCCCAATAACGACATTGAAGCTTTCTTT.